This T cell receptor beta chain was captured in a study of T-cell reconstitution after alpha-beta-depleted transplantation in children. Findings of the study overall: Reportedly, alpha-beta T cells present about two months post-transplant originated from several hundred expanded clones of graft origin. In some patients, recipient T cells and intrathymic progenitors surviving conditioning explained high day-60 diversity. One year after transplant, T-cell counts and diversity came mostly from newly produced T cells.

Details on this clonotype: Its antigen is still unknown.

Germline V gene lookup returns CDR1 MDHEN and CDR2 SYDVKM. The germline V and J ends were trimmed by 6 bases and 1 base, with 10 bases remaining between them. The CDR3 has 15 residues. Unique molecular identifiers were incorporated during preparation of the TCRbeta library. Each CDR3 protein is one row after TCRdb ran MiXCR on the PCR reads. In the table there are fewer than 750,000 distinct CDR3 sequences, approximately 30% of which are singletons. J is TRBJ1-6 and V is TRBV28, with D perhaps TRBD1 (5 bases). The sequence was obtained from a boy less than two years old with Wiskott-Aldrich syndrome, due to receive a stem cell transplant. The starting material was PBMCs, obtained before TCRalphabeta/CD19-depleted stem cell transplant. CDR3 sequence reads: CASSPGFSYNSPLHF. The CDR3 DNA reads TGTGCCAGCAGCCCAGGGTTTTCCTATAATTCACCCCTCCACTTT.